The next 10 T cell receptor beta chains were all read from a single sample in a study of T-cell reconstitution after alpha-beta-depleted transplantation in children. As it was prepared, the TCRbeta library received unique molecular identifiers. Each CDR3 protein is one row after TCRdb ran MiXCR on the PCR reads. The repertoire holds about 690,000 distinct CDR3 sequences, 16% seen once, with 0.9% to 1.2% in the top ten. The sample consisted of PBMCs from the stem cell graft donor, taken from the stem cell graft. The receptors here all came from a human donor who donated a stem cell graft to a child with acute myeloid leukemia.

This chain connects TRBV4-1 to TRBJ1-1; no clear D. Germline V gene sequence: CDR1 MGHRA, CDR2 YSYEKL. Trimming pared 1 base from V and 10 bases from J, leaving 13 bases between. The CDR3 is made up of 13 amino acids. The CDR3 DNA is TGCGCCAGCAGCCAAGGTCCGGCCAGTGGAGCTTTCTTT. Translating it yields CASSQGPASGAFF.

Ten or more counts support this clonotype. The CDR3 spells CSARGTLEQYF. CDR3 nucleotide sequence: TGCAGTGCTAGAGGGACACTCGAGCAGTACTTC. The V gene is TRBV20-1, the J gene TRBJ2-7; possible D gene TRBD1, 5 bases. The V end was cut by 1 base, the J end by 6 bases, with 7 bases between. CDR3 size: 11 residues. Germline assignment: CDR1 DFQATT and CDR2 SNEGSKA (reference sequence).

This clonotype has just a few counts. V usage is TRBV4-3 and J usage is TRBJ1-6; maybe TRBD1 (5 bases). Between the trimmed V and J ends, which lost 1 base and 8 bases, there was a span of 12 bases. This CDR3 comprises 15 residues. The germline CDR1 and CDR2 sequences are LGHNA and YSLEER. The DNA for the CDR3 is TGCGCCAGCAGCCAAGCTCGGGGCAGGGATTCACCCCTCCACTTT. Residues: CASSQARGRDSPLHF.

Ten or more counts support this clonotype. V and J are TRBV29-1 and TRBJ2-3, with a tentative D call TRBD2 (5 bases). Germline assignment: CDR1 SQVTM and CDR2 ANQGSEA. The CDR3 contains 14 residues. V dropped 4 bases and J dropped 4 bases, with 15 bases sitting between them. The chain's CDR3 is CSVGLLLNSDTQYF. The CDR3 DNA reads as TGCAGCGTTGGACTACTTCTAAACTCAGATACGCAGTATTTT.

This clonotype came up many times. CDR3 residues: CSAHRVDTEAFF. The CDR3 DNA reads as TGCAGTGCCCACAGGGTCGACACTGAAGCTTTCTTT. This sequence joins TRBV20-1 and TRBJ1-1, with D perhaps TRBD1 (6 bases). Per the germline V gene, CDR1 is DFQATT and CDR2 is SNEGSKA (reference sequence). Trimming pared 6 bases from V and 3 bases from J, leaving 11 bases between. The CDR3 has 12 residues.

This rearrangement joins TRBV4-3 to TRBJ2-3; no clear D. The germline V gene has CDR1 LGHNA and CDR2 YSLEER. This CDR3 is 14 amino acids long. The ends were cut back, 4 bases at V and 2 bases at J, with 10 bases in the middle. In DNA form, the CDR3 reads TGCGCCAGCAGCCCCAGCCCTGACACAGATACGCAGTATTTT. Encoded protein: CASSPSPDTDTQYF.

This clonotype came up many times. V gene TRBV7-9 combines with J gene TRBJ2-1; D may be TRBD1 (5 bases). CDR1 and CDR2 from the germline V gene are SEHNR and FQNEAQ (reference sequence). The CDR3 covers 17 residues. V was shortened by 4 bases and J by 3 bases, with 19 bases between the two germline ends. The CDR3 DNA is TGTGCCAGCAGCTCCCCTGCCAGGGTCGCTTTCTACAATGAGCAGTTCTTC. Amino acid sequence: CASSSPARVAFYNEQFF.

The V and J genes are TRBV4-3 and TRBJ2-7; D may match TRBD1 or TRBD2 (5 bases each). The length of the CDR3 is 15 residues. V was pared by 0 bases and J by 5 bases, with 14 bases between. Germline V gives CDR1 LGHNA, CDR2 YSLEER. The CDR3 loop reads CASSQDRERDHEQYF. Here the CDR3 DNA reads TGCGCCAGCAGCCAAGATAGGGAGAGGGACCACGAGCAGTACTTC.

V usage is TRBV12-3 or TRBV12-4 and J usage is TRBJ2-2; 9 positions match TRBD1. The CDR3 runs to 16 residues. The V gene end was trimmed by 6 bases and the J gene end by 8 bases; junction bases not matched to a gene: 13. Here the CDR3 DNA reads TGTGCCAGCAGGATACGAGAGGGGACAGGGAGGGGGGAGCTGTTTTTT. This gives the protein CASRIREGTGRGELFF.

The table lists this clonotype with a few counts. An end of the junction differs from the germline gene, which may be a read error. V is TRBV9 and J is TRBJ1-1; no clear D. CDR3 size: 13 residues. Germline CDR1 reads SGDLS; CDR2 reads YYNGEE. CDR3 DNA sequence: TGTGCCAGCAGCGTAAAGGGCCCCGACCGGCAAATCTTT. Protein: CASSVKGPDRQIF.